A single TCR beta chain is shown here with its context. What it recognizes is unknown. This record belongs to a study of CD8 T cells in ankylosing spondylitis. Whole-study results and caveats: Ankylosing spondylitis blood appeared to carry a characteristic TCR beta motif of roughly eight highly homologous variants. Disease-linked clones proved CD8+ and comparatively uncommon in peripheral blood.

TCR beta libraries were made by quantitative 5'-RACE with molecular barcodes. TCRdb reprocessed the 5' RACE reads with MiXCR, giving one entry per CDR3 protein. The sample lists 300,000 to 400,000 distinct CDR3 sequences; about 9.9% were seen once. The CDR3 has 13 amino acids. The V gene end was trimmed by 10 bases and the J gene end by 2 bases; junction bases not matched to a gene: 7. Germline V CDR1 and CDR2: SGHDT, YYEEEE. The chain uses TRBV5-6 and TRBJ2-3; TRBD2 agrees at 7 bases. The clonotype was recovered from a female donor with ankylosing spondylitis or in good health (not recorded which). Input material: blood, either unsorted or a sorted T cell fraction (not recorded which). CDR3 region: CAAGRVATDTQYF. CDR3 nucleotide sequence: TGTGCCGCTGGGAGGGTAGCCACAGATACGCAGTATTTT.